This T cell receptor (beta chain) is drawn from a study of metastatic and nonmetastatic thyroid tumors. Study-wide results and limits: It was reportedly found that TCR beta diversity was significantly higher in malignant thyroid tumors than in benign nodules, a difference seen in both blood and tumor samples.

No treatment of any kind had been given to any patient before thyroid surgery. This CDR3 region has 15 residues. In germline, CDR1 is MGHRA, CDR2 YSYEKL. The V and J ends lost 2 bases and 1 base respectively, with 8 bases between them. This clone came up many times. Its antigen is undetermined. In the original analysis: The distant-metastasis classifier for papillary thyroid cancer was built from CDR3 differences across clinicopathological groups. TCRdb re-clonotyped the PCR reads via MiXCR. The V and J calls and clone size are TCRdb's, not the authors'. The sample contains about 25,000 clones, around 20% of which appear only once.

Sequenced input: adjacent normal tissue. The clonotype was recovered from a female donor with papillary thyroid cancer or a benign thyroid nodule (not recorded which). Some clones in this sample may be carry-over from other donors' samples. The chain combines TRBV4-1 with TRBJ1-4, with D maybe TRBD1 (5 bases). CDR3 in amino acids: CASSQTGGTNEKLFF. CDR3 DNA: TGCGCCAGCAGCCAAACTGGGGGAACTAATGAAAAACTGTTTTTT.